A selection of T cell receptor beta chains follows, all from one sample in a study of T-cell memory formation after mild COVID-19. One entry per CDR3 protein results from TCRdb running MiXCR on the 5' RACE reads. The sample consists of under 650,000 distinct CDR3 sequences, about a sixth of them appearing once. Specimen: PBMCs or a T cell subset sorted from them (not recorded which). Receptor source: an adult woman who had mild COVID-19 (a few samples of this study predate the infection). Cell type and time point are not known. CDR3s include the opening cysteine and the closing phenylalanine or tryptophan. D genes are given only for firm matches. Clone size, where shown, is once, few, many, or a class for clones that have expanded.

d_call,j_call,v_call,clone_size,cdr3_aa,cdr3_nt
TRBD2,TRBJ2-1,TRBV4-3,many,CASSQQNRKREVFF,TGCGCCAGCAGCCAACAAAATCGCAAGCGGGAGGTTTTCTTC
NA,TRBJ2-7,TRBV4-1,NA,CASSPVGPLYYEQYF,TGCGCCAGCAGCCCGGTTGGGCCCCTGTACTACGAGCAGTACTTC
TRBD1,TRBJ2-7,TRBV2,NA,CASNKQGARLYEQYF,TGTGCCAGCAACAAACAGGGGGCTAGGCTCTACGAGCAGTACTTC
NA,TRBJ2-6,TRBV11-1,NA,CASSLGTSFSGANVLTF,TGTGCCAGCAGCTTAGGTACTTCTTTCTCTGGGGCCAACGTCCTGACTTTC
NA,TRBJ2-3,TRBV4-1,NA,CASSQDIYGSGRLDTQYF,TGCGCCAGCAGCCAAGACATCTATGGGTCGGGCCGACTAGATACGCAGTATTTT
NA,TRBJ1-6,TRBV2,NA,CASSIHNSPLHF,TGTGCCAGCAGTATTCATAATTCACCCCTCCACTTT
TRBD1,TRBJ2-1,TRBV18,NA,CASSRDRAHNEQFF,TGTGCCAGCTCACGGGACAGGGCACACAATGAGCAGTTCTTC
NA,TRBJ1-5,TRBV10-3,NA,CAISERGNDNQPQHF,TGTGCCATCAGTGAGAGAGGGAACGACAATCAGCCCCAGCATTTT
NA,TRBJ1-2,TRBV7-2,NA,CASSSPWSRNYGYTF,TGTGCCAGCAGCTCCCCCTGGTCGAGGAACTATGGCTACACCTTC
TRBD1,TRBJ1-1,TRBV7-8,NA,CASSSRTGGKAFF,TGTGCCAGCAGCTCCAGGACAGGGGGTAAAGCTTTCTTT
NA,TRBJ2-7,TRBV30,many,CAWSVLAWAYEQYF,TGTGCCTGGAGTGTCCTGGCGTGGGCCTACGAGCAGTACTTC
TRBD2,TRBJ2-3,TRBV7-8,few,CASSPRGSGGPDTQYF,TGTGCCAGCAGCCCCCGAGGTAGCGGGGGTCCAGATACGCAGTATTTT
TRBD2,TRBJ2-5,TRBV2,NA,CASSDIELAGGPSETQYF,TGTGCCAGCAGTGACATTGAACTAGCGGGGGGGCCCTCAGAGACCCAGTACTTC
TRBD1,TRBJ2-7,TRBV7-9,NA,CASSNRGHSYEQYF,TGTGCCAGCAGCAACAGGGGGCACTCCTACGAGCAGTACTTC
TRBD1,TRBJ2-5,TRBV7-2,NA,CASSFDRGRETQYF,TGTGCCAGCAGCTTCGACAGGGGTAGGGAGACCCAGTACTTC
TRBD1,TRBJ2-6,TRBV6-5,NA,CASSRQGARGANVLTF,TGTGCCAGCAGTAGACAGGGGGCGCGTGGGGCCAACGTCCTGACTTTC
TRBD2,TRBJ2-3,TRBV4-2,few,CASSLLRGGETDTQYF,TGTGCCAGCAGCCTCCTGCGGGGGGGCGAGACAGATACGCAGTATTTT
TRBD1,TRBJ1-2,TRBV20-1,NA,CSATGQVEGYTF,TGCAGTGCTACAGGACAGGTGGAGGGCTACACCTTC
NA,TRBJ2-4,TRBV7-2,many,CASSPWSADYSIQYF,TGTGCCAGCAGCCCCTGGTCCGCAGATTATAGCATTCAGTACTTC
TRBD2,TRBJ2-2,TRBV19,many,CASSTTSGRNGELFF,TGTGCCAGTAGTACGACTAGCGGGCGTAACGGGGAGCTGTTTTTT
TRBD2,TRBJ2-7,TRBV7-9,few,CASSLGTSGYPYEQYF,TGTGCCAGCAGCTTAGGGACTAGCGGATACCCCTACGAGCAGTACTTC
TRBD2,TRBJ2-1,TRBV7-6,many,CASSETGLAQNEQFF,TGTGCCAGCAGTGAGACGGGACTAGCGCAGAATGAGCAGTTCTTC
NA,TRBJ2-3,TRBV4-2,few,CASSQVGRGREDTQYF,TGTGCCAGCAGCCAAGTGGGGAGGGGGCGTGAGGATACGCAGTATTTT
TRBD1,TRBJ2-5,TRBV12-3/TRBV12-4,few,CASSSQYRTGKGEETQYF,TGTGCCAGCAGTTCTCAATACAGGACAGGGAAGGGGGAAGAGACCCAGTACTTC
TRBD1,TRBJ1-5,TRBV7-2,few,CASSPGTVHQPQHF,TGTGCCAGCAGCCCCGGGACAGTACATCAGCCCCAGCATTTT
TRBD1,TRBJ2-7,TRBV7-9,NA,CASSPNPGQISYEQYF,TGTGCCAGCAGCCCCAACCCGGGACAGATCTCCTACGAGCAGTACTTC
NA,TRBJ2-7,TRBV24-1,NA,CATSDPPGDEQYF,TGTGCCACCAGTGATCCCCCAGGGGACGAGCAGTACTTC
NA,TRBJ2-2,TRBV6-2/TRBV6-3,NA,CASSPRGEIPGELFF,TGTGCCAGCAGTCCTCGTGGGGAGATCCCCGGGGAGCTGTTTTTT
TRBD1,TRBJ1-2,TRBV5-1,NA,CASSLEGGGYGYTF,TGCGCCAGCAGCTTGGAAGGGGGCGGATATGGCTACACCTTC
NA,TRBJ2-5,TRBV19,few,CASSGRFQETQYF,TGTGCCAGTTCAGGACGCTTCCAAGAGACCCAGTACTTC
NA,TRBJ2-5,TRBV5-1,NA,CASSPSPVYQETQYF,TGCGCCAGCAGCCCCTCCCCTGTGTACCAAGAGACCCAGTACTTC
NA,TRBJ2-1,TRBV7-6,NA,CASSYFGNEQFF,TGTGCCAGCAGCTACTTCGGGAATGAGCAGTTCTTC
TRBD2,TRBJ2-2,TRBV24-1,few,CATSPLAGRLNTGELFF,TGTGCCACCTCCCCCCTAGCGGGACGACTGAACACCGGGGAGCTGTTTTTT
NA,TRBJ2-5,TRBV9,few,CASSETPGVGETQYF,TGTGCCAGCAGTGAAACGCCAGGGGTGGGAGAGACCCAGTACTTC
NA,TRBJ2-6,TRBV12-3/TRBV12-4,NA,CASSLDRGRANVLTF,TGTGCCAGCAGTTTAGACAGAGGACGGGCCAACGTCCTGACTTTC
NA,TRBJ2-2,TRBV7-9,NA,CASSSKAFRTGELFF,TGTGCCAGCAGCTCGAAAGCGTTCAGGACCGGGGAGCTGTTTTTT
TRBD1,TRBJ2-7,TRBV27,NA,CASSLTGYHEQYF,TGTGCCAGCAGTTTGACAGGGTACCACGAGCAGTACTTC
NA,TRBJ2-7,TRBV20-1,NA,CSATPSGRTGEQYF,TGCAGTGCAACCCCCTCGGGACGCACGGGCGAGCAGTACTTC
NA,TRBJ1-2,TRBV12-3/TRBV12-4,many,CASRQGGGGYTF,TGTGCCAGCAGGCAGGGAGGGGGTGGCTACACCTTC
NA,TRBJ2-1,TRBV7-2,NA,CASSFQSEKPYNEQFF,TGTGCCAGCAGTTTCCAGAGCGAGAAGCCGTACAATGAGCAGTTCTTC
NA,TRBJ1-2,TRBV5-6,NA,CASSAAWVNGYTF,TGTGCCAGCAGCGCGGCTTGGGTGAATGGCTACACCTTC
NA,TRBJ1-1,TRBV12-3/TRBV12-4,few,CASSPESGAFF,TGTGCCAGCAGCCCAGAATCTGGAGCTTTCTTT
TRBD1,TRBJ2-6,TRBV24-1,few,CASGSGQFSSGANVLTF,TGTGCCTCAGGATCGGGACAGTTCTCCTCTGGGGCCAACGTCCTGACTTTC
NA,TRBJ1-1,TRBV19,few,CASSPRRGEPKAFF,TGTGCCAGTAGTCCTCGTAGGGGCGAGCCGAAAGCTTTCTTT
NA,TRBJ1-1,TRBV2,few,CASIQGNTEAFF,TGTGCCAGCATACAGGGGAACACTGAAGCTTTCTTT
NA,TRBJ2-1,TRBV3-1,NA,CASSRGGLSYNEQFF,TGTGCCAGCAGCCGCGGGGGCCTCTCCTACAATGAGCAGTTCTTC